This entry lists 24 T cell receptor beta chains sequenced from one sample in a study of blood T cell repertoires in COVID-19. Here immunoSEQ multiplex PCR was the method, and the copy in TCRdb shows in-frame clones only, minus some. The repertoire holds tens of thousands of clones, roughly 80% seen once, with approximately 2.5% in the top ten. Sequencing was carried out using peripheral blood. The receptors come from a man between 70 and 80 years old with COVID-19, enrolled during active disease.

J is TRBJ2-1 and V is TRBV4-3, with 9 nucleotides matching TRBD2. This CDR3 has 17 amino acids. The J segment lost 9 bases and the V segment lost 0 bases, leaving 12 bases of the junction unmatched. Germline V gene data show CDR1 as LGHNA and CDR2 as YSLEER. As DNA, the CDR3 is TGCGCCAGCAGCCAAGATATCTCTGCGGGACTAGCTATTGAGCAGTTCTTC. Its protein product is CASSQDISAGLAIEQFF.

CDR3 coding DNA: TGTGCCAGCAGCCCAGCTCCGGGACTAGCGGGAGGCGAGCAGTACTTC. It translates to CASSPAPGLAGGEQYF. V gene TRBV7-2 combines with J gene TRBJ2-7; 15 bases map to TRBD2. Germline values: CDR1 SGHTA, CDR2 FQGNSA. The CDR3 extends over 16 amino acids. V lost 5 bases to trimming and J lost 6 bases; unmatched junction nucleotides: 8.

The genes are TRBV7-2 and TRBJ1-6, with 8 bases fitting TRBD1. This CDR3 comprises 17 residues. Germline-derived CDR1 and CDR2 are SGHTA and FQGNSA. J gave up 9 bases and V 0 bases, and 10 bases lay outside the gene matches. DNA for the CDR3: TGTGCCAGCAGCTTAGCCCCACCGAGAGACAGGGGTTCACCCCTCCACTTT. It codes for CASSLAPPRDRGSPLHF.

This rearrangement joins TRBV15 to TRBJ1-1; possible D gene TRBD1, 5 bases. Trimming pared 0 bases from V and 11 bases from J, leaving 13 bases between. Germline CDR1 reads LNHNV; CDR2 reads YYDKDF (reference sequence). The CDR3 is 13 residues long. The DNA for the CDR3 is TGTGCCACCAGCAGAGATGGGGGGTCAGGGGCTTTCTTT. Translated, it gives CATSRDGGSGAFF.

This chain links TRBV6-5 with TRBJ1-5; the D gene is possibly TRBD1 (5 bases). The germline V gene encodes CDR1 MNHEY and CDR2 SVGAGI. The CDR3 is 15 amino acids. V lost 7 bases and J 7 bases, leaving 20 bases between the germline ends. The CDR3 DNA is TGTGCCAGCAATTATTTCCAGGGTTCAAAGCAGCCCCAGCATTTT. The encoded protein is CASNYFQGSKQPQHF.

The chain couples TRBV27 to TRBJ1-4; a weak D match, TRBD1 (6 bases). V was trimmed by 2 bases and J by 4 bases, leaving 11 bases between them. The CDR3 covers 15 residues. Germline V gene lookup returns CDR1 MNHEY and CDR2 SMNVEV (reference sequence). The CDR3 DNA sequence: TGTGCCAGCAGTTTAACGGCAGGGGTTAATGAAAAACTGTTTTTT. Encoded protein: CASSLTAGVNEKLFF.

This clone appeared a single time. CDR3 residues: CASSLRTSGLYNEQFF. CDR3 coding DNA: TGTGCCAGCAGCCTGCGGACTAGCGGATTATACAATGAGCAGTTCTTC. The rearrangement joins TRBV4-2 to TRBJ2-1, with 10 bases lining up with TRBD2. The CDR3 spans 16 residues. From germline, CDR1 is LGHNA and CDR2 YNFKEQ. With 4 bases clipped from V and 4 bases from J, the junction kept 7 bases outside the gene matches.

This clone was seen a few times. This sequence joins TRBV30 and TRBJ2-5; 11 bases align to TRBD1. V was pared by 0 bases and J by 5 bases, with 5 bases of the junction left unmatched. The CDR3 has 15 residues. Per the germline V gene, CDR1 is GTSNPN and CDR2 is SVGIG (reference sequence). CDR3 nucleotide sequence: TGTGCCTGGAGTGTAGGACAGGGGGCGCGGGAGACCCAGTACTTC. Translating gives CAWSVGQGARETQYF.

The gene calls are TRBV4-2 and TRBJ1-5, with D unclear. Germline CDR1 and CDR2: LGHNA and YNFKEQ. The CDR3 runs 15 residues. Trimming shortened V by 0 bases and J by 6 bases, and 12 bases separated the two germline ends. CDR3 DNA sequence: TGTGCCAGCAGCCAAGAGAATCTGGCGGTTCAGCCCCAGCATTTT. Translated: CASSQENLAVQPQHF.

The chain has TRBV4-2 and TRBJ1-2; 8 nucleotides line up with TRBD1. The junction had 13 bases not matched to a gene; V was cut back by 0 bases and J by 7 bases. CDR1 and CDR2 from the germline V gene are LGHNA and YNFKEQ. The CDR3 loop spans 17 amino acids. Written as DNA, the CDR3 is TGTGCCAGCAGCCAAGATCTGGGTTTTGTCAGGGGGCTTGGCTACACCTTC. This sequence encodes CASSQDLGFVRGLGYTF.

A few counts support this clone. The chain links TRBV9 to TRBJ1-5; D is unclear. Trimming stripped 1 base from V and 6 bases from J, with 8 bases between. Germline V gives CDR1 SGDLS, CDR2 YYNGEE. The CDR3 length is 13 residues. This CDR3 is CASSVFPGQPQHF. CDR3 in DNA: TGTGCCAGCAGCGTATTCCCAGGTCAGCCCCAGCATTTT.

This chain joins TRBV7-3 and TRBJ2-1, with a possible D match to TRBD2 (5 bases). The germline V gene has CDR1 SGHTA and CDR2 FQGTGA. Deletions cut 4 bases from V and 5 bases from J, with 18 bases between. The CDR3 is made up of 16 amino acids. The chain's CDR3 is CASSYSPGAVNNEQFF. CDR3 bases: TGTGCCAGCAGCTACTCCCCCGGAGCGGTTAACAATGAGCAGTTCTTC.

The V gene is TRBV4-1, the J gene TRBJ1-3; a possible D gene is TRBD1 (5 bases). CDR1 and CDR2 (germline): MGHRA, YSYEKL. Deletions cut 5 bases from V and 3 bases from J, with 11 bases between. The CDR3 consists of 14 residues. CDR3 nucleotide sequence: TGCGCCAGCAGCGAAGGGGCTTATGGAAACACCATATATTTT. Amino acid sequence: CASSEGAYGNTIYF.

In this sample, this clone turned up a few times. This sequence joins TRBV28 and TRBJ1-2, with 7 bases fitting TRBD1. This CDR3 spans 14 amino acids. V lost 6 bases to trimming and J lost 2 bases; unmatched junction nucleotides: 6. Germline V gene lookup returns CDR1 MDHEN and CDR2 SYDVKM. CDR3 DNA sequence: TGTGCCAGCAGCATCCAGGGGGGAAACTATGGCTACACCTTC. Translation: CASSIQGGNYGYTF.

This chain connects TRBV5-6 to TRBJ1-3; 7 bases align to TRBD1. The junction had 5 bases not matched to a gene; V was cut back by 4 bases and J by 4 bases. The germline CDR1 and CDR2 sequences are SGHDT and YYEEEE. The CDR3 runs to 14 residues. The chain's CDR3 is CASSLGQAGNTIYF. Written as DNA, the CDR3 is TGTGCCAGCAGCCTTGGACAGGCGGGAAACACCATATATTTT. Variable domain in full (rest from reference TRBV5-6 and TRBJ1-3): DAGVTQSPTHLIKTRGQQVTLRCSPKSGHDTVSWYQQALGQGPQFIFQYYEEEERQRGNFPDRFSGHQFPNYSSELNVNALLLGDSALYLCASSLGQAGNTIYFGEGSWLTVV.

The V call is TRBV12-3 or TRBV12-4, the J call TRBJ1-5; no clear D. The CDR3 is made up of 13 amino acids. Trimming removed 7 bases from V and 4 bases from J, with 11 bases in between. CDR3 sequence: CASTPVTNQPQHF. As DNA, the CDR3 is TGTGCCAGCACCCCTGTGACAAATCAGCCCCAGCATTTT.

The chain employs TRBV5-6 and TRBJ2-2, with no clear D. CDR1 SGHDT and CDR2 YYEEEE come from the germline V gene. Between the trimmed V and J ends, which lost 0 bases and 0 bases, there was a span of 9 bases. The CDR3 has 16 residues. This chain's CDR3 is CASSLGLSTNTGELFF. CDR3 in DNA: TGTGCCAGCAGCTTGGGACTGTCAACGAACACCGGGGAGCTGTTTTTT. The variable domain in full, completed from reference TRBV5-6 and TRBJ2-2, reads DAGVTQSPTHLIKTRGQQVTLRCSPKSGHDTVSWYQQALGQGPQFIFQYYEEEERQRGNFPDRFSGHQFPNYSSELNVNALLLGDSALYLCASSLGLSTNTGELFFGEGSRLTVL.

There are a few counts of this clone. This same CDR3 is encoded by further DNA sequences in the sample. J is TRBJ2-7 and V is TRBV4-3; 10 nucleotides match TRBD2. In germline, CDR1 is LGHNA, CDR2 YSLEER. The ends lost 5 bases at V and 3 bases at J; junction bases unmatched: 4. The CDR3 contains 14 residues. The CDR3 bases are TGCGCCAGCAGCTGGTCTAGCGGGAGCTACGAGCAGTACTTC. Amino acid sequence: CASSWSSGSYEQYF.

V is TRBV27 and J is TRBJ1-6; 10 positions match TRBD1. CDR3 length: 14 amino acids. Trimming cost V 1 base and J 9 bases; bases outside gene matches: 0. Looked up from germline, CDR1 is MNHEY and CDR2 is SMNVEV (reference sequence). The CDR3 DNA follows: TGTGCCAGCAGTTTATGGGACAGGGGTTCACCCCTCCACTTT. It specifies CASSLWDRGSPLHF.

CDR3 bases: TGTGCCAGCAGTTTTAACGGGGACACTGAAGCTTTCTTT. It codes for CASSFNGDTEAFF. V gene TRBV27 combines with J gene TRBJ1-1; no firm D call. V gave up 3 bases and J gave up 3 bases, with 8 bases separating them. The CDR3 is made up of 13 amino acids. Per germline, CDR1 MNHEY and CDR2 SMNVEV (reference sequence).

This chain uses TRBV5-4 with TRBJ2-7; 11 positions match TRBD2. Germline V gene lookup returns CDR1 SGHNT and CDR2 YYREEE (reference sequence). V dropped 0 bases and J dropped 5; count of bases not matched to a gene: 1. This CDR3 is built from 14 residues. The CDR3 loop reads CASSLGLAGHEQYF. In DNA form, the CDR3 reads TGTGCCAGCAGCTTGGGACTAGCGGGACACGAGCAGTACTTC.

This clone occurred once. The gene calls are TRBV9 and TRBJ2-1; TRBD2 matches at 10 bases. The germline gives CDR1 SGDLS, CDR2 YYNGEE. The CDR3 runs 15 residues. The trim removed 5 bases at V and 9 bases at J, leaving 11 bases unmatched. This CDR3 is CASSRTSGRVLEQFF. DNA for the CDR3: TGTGCCAGCAGTCGAACGAGCGGGAGGGTACTTGAGCAGTTCTTC.

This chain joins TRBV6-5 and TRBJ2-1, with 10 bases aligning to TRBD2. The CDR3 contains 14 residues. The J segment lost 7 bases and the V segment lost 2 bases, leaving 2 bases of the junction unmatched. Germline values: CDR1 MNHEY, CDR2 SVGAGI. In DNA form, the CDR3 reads TGTGCCAGCAGTTACCAGACTAGCGGGAATGAGCAGTTCTTC. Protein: CASSYQTSGNEQFF.

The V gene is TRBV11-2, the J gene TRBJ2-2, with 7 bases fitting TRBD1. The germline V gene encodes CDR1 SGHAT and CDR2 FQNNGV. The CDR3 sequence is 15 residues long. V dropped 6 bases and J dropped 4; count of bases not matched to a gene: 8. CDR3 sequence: CASSLDRVPTGELFF. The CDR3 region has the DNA TGTGCCAGCAGTCTCGACAGGGTCCCCACCGGGGAGCTGTTTTTT. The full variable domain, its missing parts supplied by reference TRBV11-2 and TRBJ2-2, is EAGVAQSPRYKIIEKRQSVAFWCNPISGHATLYWYQQILGQGPKLLIQFQNNGVVDDSQLPKDRFSAERLKGVDSTLKIQPAKLEDSAVYLCASSLDRVPTGELFFGEGSRLTVL.